These 27 T cell receptor beta chains originate from one sample sequenced in a study of neoadjuvant anti-PD-1 for oral cavity cancer (dated by TCRdb to the early 2020s). Interpreted using the paper, the time point label stands for: before neoadjuvant nivolumab. Libraries came from the immunoSEQ multiplex PCR assay. Held by TCRdb, this immuneACCESS table contains in-frame sequences only and omits some clones. Under half of the omission traces to an unresolved V gene where checked; the cause of the rest is unknown. The sample table contains under 10,000 clones; only one count was recorded for around 63% of them. The ten top clones hold over 6.5% of the sample. The sequencing used tumor tissue, collected before nivolumab (anti-PD-1) treatment. Receptor source: a person aged 35-79 years with oral cavity squamous cell carcinoma.

The rearrangement uses TRBV5-1 and TRBJ2-5; the D call may be TRBD1 or TRBD2 (6 bases each). The CDR3 runs 14 residues. Trimming removed 6 bases from V and 5 bases from J, with 17 bases in between. CDR1 SGHRS and CDR2 YFSETQ come from the germline V gene. CDR3 sequence reads: CASTSGGPRETQYF. The CDR3 region has the DNA TGCGCCAGCACCTCCGGGGGCCCACGGGAGACCCAGTACTTC.

The chain has TRBV10-3 and TRBJ2-5; tentative D call: TRBD1 (6 bases). The V and J ends lost 0 bases and 4 bases respectively, with 9 bases between them. Per germline, CDR1 ENHRY and CDR2 SYGVKD. The CDR3 is made up of 14 amino acids. The CDR3 protein is CAISESTGVETQYF. The CDR3 DNA is TGTGCCATCAGTGAGTCGACAGGAGTAGAGACCCAGTACTTC.

This clone was counted between two and nine times. Here the CDR3 DNA reads TGTGCCACCAGCAGAGAGGGCCCATGGAATTCTACCGGGGAGCTGTTTTTT. This encodes CATSREGPWNSTGELFF. The V and J genes are TRBV15 and TRBJ2-2; no clear D gene. CDR1 and CDR2 from the germline V gene are LNHNV and YYDKDF (reference sequence). Trimming stripped 0 bases from V and 5 bases from J, with 16 bases between. The CDR3 extends over 17 amino acids.

V usage is TRBV5-4 and J usage is TRBJ2-7; the match to TRBD1 covers 9 bases. CDR1 and CDR2 (germline): SGHNT, YYREEE (reference sequence). Trimming took 3 bases from V and 2 from J; bases not matched to a gene: 6. The CDR3 runs 15 residues. The CDR3 DNA reads TGTGCCAGCAGCTCACCGGGACAGGGAGCCTACGAGCAGTACTTC. It codes for CASSSPGQGAYEQYF.

CDR3 in amino acids: CASSPGQMNTEAFF. The DNA of the CDR3 is TGTGCCAGCAGCCCCGGACAAATGAACACTGAAGCTTTCTTT. The chain links TRBV4-2 to TRBJ1-1; D is possibly TRBD1 (5 bases). From germline, CDR1 is LGHNA and CDR2 YNFKEQ. The CDR3 spans 14 residues. The V end was cut by 4 bases, the J end by 0 bases, with 9 bases between.

This chain uses TRBV29-1 with TRBJ2-5; D uncertain. The CDR3 is made up of 14 amino acids. V lost 7 bases, J lost 2 bases, and 17 bases lay in between. Germline assignment: CDR1 SQVTM and CDR2 ANQGSEA. CDR3 loop: CSATIGRAQETQYF. As DNA, the CDR3 is TGCAGCGCTACGATCGGACGGGCGCAAGAGACCCAGTACTTC.

The rearrangement joins TRBV7-3 to TRBJ2-1; no reliable D call. The CDR3 loop spans 21 amino acids. Deletions cut 1 base from V and 0 bases from J, with 25 bases between. CDR1 and CDR2 from the germline V gene are SGHTA and FQGTGA. The CDR3 loop reads CASSLKPSTNLGRSSYNEQFF. The CDR3 DNA reads TGTGCCAGCAGCTTAAAACCGAGTACCAACCTTGGTAGGAGCTCCTACAATGAGCAGTTCTTC.

This clone was detected only once. The rearrangement uses TRBV5-1 and TRBJ1-2, with unresolved D. The V gene's germline CDR1 is SGHRS and CDR2 YFSETQ. V lost 0 bases, J lost 8 bases, and 17 bases lay in between. The length of the CDR3 is 15 residues. The CDR3 protein is CASSLEGQNTPGYTF. The CDR3, as DNA: TGCGCCAGCAGCTTGGAAGGCCAGAACACACCCGGCTACACCTTC.

This rearrangement joins TRBV6-1 to TRBJ2-1, with D uncertain. The CDR3 is made up of 14 amino acids. V was shortened by 2 bases and J by 3 bases, with 8 bases between the two germline ends. The germline V gene encodes CDR1 MNHNS and CDR2 SASEGT. The CDR3 bases are TGTGCCAGCAGTGAAACTATACGCTACAATGAGCAGTTCTTC. Translated: CASSETIRYNEQFF.

V and J are TRBV5-1 and TRBJ1-1, with D uncertain. Trimming removed 5 bases at V and 0 bases at J, with 11 bases between. CDR1 is SGHRS, CDR2 YFSETQ, per germline. The CDR3 loop spans 14 amino acids. This CDR3 is CASSNQAMNTEAFF. The CDR3 DNA reads as TGCGCCAGCAGTAATCAGGCTATGAACACTGAAGCTTTCTTT.

This clone was counted only a few times. This rearrangement joins TRBV7-9 to TRBJ1-5; D is possibly TRBD1 (6 bases). Germline V gene data show CDR1 as SEHNR and CDR2 as FQNEAQ (reference sequence). The CDR3 is 15 amino acids. The V end lost 5 bases, the J end lost 0 bases, and 11 bases lay between the germline ends. The DNA of the CDR3 is TGTGCCAGCAGCGCGGACAGTTATAGCAATCAGCCCCAGCATTTT. Encoded protein: CASSADSYSNQPQHF.

The chain uses TRBV5-1 and TRBJ1-1; unclear D gene. V lost 4 bases, J lost 0 bases, and 13 bases lay in between. Germline loops: CDR1 SGHRS, CDR2 YFSETQ. The CDR3 is 15 residues long. CDR3 protein: CASSPGSGVNTEAFF. The CDR3 DNA sequence: TGCGCCAGCAGCCCCGGATCTGGGGTGAACACTGAAGCTTTCTTT. Looking up the rest from reference TRBV5-1 and TRBJ1-1 gives the full variable domain: KAGVTQTPRYLIKTRGQQVTLSCSPISGHRSVSWYQQTPGQGLQFLFEYFSETQRNKGNFPGRFSGRQFSNSRSEMNVSTLELGDSALYLCASSPGSGVNTEAFFGQGTRLTVV.

The J gene is TRBJ2-7, the V gene TRBV11-2; no definite D call. The CDR3 covers 15 residues. V was cut by 6 bases and J by 2 bases, with 17 bases left in between. From germline, CDR1 is SGHAT and CDR2 FQNNGV. DNA for the CDR3: TGTGCCAGCAGTCTACCACCGGGTACTACCTACGAGCAGTACTTC. It specifies CASSLPPGTTYEQYF.

This rearrangement joins TRBV2 to TRBJ1-6; D is possibly TRBD1 (5 bases). This CDR3 has 20 amino acids. In germline, CDR1 is SNHLY, CDR2 FYNNEI. The V and J ends lost 2 bases and 6 bases respectively, with 26 bases between them. The CDR3 loop is CASSELVPPTAYYLNSPLHF. CDR3 bases: TGTGCCAGCAGTGAATTAGTTCCCCCGACAGCCTATTACCTTAATTCACCCCTCCACTTT.

The chain joins TRBV6-6 to TRBJ1-3, with D unresolved. Germline V gene data show CDR1 as MNHNY and CDR2 as SVGAGI (reference sequence). Trimming took 8 bases from V and 1 from J, leaving 15 bases between them. The CDR3 is 15 residues long. The CDR3 sequence: CASRAKSLSGNTIYF. The CDR3 DNA is TGTGCCAGCCGCGCCAAATCTCTATCTGGAAACACCATATATTTT.

The genes are TRBV20-1 and TRBJ1-1; TRBD1 is a possible D gene (5 bases). This CDR3 spans 10 amino acids. V was cut by 5 bases and J by 10 bases, with 11 bases left in between. Per the germline V gene, CDR1 is DFQATT and CDR2 is SNEGSKA (reference sequence). DNA of the CDR3: TGCAGTGCTCGGGACGGACCAGCTTTCTTT. Protein sequence: CSARDGPAFF.

The chain couples TRBV6-5 to TRBJ2-5; possible D gene TRBD2, 6 bases. The CDR3 sequence is 15 residues long. V lost 0 bases to trimming and J lost 4 bases, with 12 bases between them. The germline V gene has CDR1 MNHEY and CDR2 SVGAGI. CDR3 nucleotides: TGTGCCAGCAGTTACTCTGTCGCGGGGCCAGAGACCCAGTACTTC. Its protein product is CASSYSVAGPETQYF.

The rearrangement uses TRBV11-2 and TRBJ2-1; 14 bases line up with TRBD2. V was pared by 5 bases and J by 0 bases, with 0 bases of the junction left unmatched. The CDR3 is made up of 16 amino acids. Germline V CDR1 and CDR2: SGHAT, FQNNGV. CDR3 in amino acids: CASSGTSGSSYNEQFF. In nucleotides, the CDR3 is TGTGCCAGCAGCGGGACTAGCGGGAGCTCCTACAATGAGCAGTTCTTC.

The chain employs TRBV10-3 and TRBJ2-1, with D possibly matching TRBD2 (5 bases). Germline V CDR1 and CDR2: ENHRY, SYGVKD. V lost 6 bases and J 6 bases, leaving 9 bases between the germline ends. The length of the CDR3 is 12 residues. The CDR3, as DNA: TGTGCCATCAGGACCGGGATCAATGAGCAGTTCTTC. Its protein product is CAIRTGINEQFF.

This clone appeared a few times. The chain uses TRBV7-2 and TRBJ2-3, with D maybe TRBD2 (5 bases). This CDR3 is built from 15 residues. Trimming took off 4 bases at V and 1 base at J, with 12 bases between the two ends. The germline CDR1 and CDR2 sequences are SGHTA and FQGNSA. The chain's CDR3 is CASSYRGIGTDTQYF. CDR3 bases: TGTGCCAGCAGCTATCGGGGTATAGGCACAGATACGCAGTATTTT.

This clone was counted only a few times. J is TRBJ1-1 and V is TRBV7-9; tentative D call: TRBD1 (5 bases). Germline V lookup: CDR1 SEHNR, CDR2 FQNEAQ (reference sequence). V was clipped by 5 bases and J by 6 bases, with 10 bases between them. The CDR3 sequence is 12 residues long. CDR3 residues: CASSHQTAEAFF. The CDR3 bases are TGTGCCAGCAGCCATCAGACAGCTGAAGCTTTCTTT.

The chain couples TRBV6-1 to TRBJ2-1, with 7 bases that match TRBD2. The CDR3 contains 16 residues. The germline V gene has CDR1 MNHNS and CDR2 SASEGT. Trimming cost V 4 bases and J 1 base; bases outside gene matches: 7. The DNA of the CDR3 is TGTGCCAGCAGTGTCGCGGGAGCGTGGTCCTACAATGAGCAGTTCTTC. Translated: CASSVAGAWSYNEQFF.

The chain uses TRBV15 and TRBJ1-5; D uncertain. Germline V gene data show CDR1 as LNHNV and CDR2 as YYDKDF (reference sequence). The CDR3 extends over 15 amino acids. The V end lost 0 bases, the J end lost 6 bases, and 12 bases lay between the germline ends. CDR3 loop: CATSRDLQAVQPQHF. The CDR3 coding sequence is TGTGCCACCAGCAGAGATCTGCAGGCTGTTCAGCCCCAGCATTTT. Complete variable domain (other parts from reference TRBV15 and TRBJ1-5): DAMVIQNPRYQVTQFGKPVTLSCSQTLNHNVMYWYQQKSSQAPKLLFHYYDKDFNNEADTPDNFQSRRPNTSFCFLDIRSPGLGDTAMYLCATSRDLQAVQPQHFGDGTRLSIL.

The chain carries TRBV2 and TRBJ1-3; D unresolved. V was shortened by 7 bases and J by 0 bases, with 13 bases between the two germline ends. The CDR3 is made up of 15 amino acids. CDR1 is SNHLY, CDR2 FYNNEI, per germline. Written as DNA, the CDR3 is TGTGCCAGCAATCAGGACCGTAGCTCTGGAAACACCATATATTTT. Its translation: CASNQDRSSGNTIYF.

This chain links TRBV7-8 with TRBJ2-7, with 9 bases that match TRBD1. CDR3 length: 15 residues. Losses at the gene ends were 5 bases for V and 3 bases for J; bases not matched to a gene: 8. The germline V gene encodes CDR1 SGHVS and CDR2 FQNEAQ. The CDR3 is CASSAGQGHFYEQYF. The CDR3 DNA reads TGTGCCAGCAGCGCCGGACAGGGGCATTTCTACGAGCAGTACTTC.

The CDR3 sequence: CASSLSDSDTGNTIYF. The CDR3 region has the DNA TGTGCCAGCAGCTTATCCGACAGCGACACTGGAAACACCATATATTTT. V gene TRBV11-1 combines with J gene TRBJ1-3; TRBD1 is a possible D gene (5 bases). Germline V gives CDR1 SGHAT, CDR2 FQDESV (reference sequence). Deletions cut 2 bases from V and 2 bases from J, with 13 bases between. CDR3 length: 16 amino acids.

The chain combines TRBV11-2 with TRBJ1-5, with a possible D match to TRBD1 (6 bases). Germline V CDR1 and CDR2: SGHAT, FQNNGV. Trimming removed 2 bases at V and 4 bases at J, with 12 bases between. The CDR3 has 15 residues. In nucleotides, the CDR3 is TGTGCCAGCAGCTTACAAACAGGGATTAATCAGCCCCAGCATTTT. It is translated as CASSLQTGINQPQHF.